This T cell receptor (beta chain) was sequenced for a study of control samples from healthy donors and cancer patients. Profiled with immunoSEQ multiplex PCR; TCRdb holds only in-frame clones, not every one. The sample consists of roughly 60,000 clones, around 95% of them appearing once. Trimming at V came to 4 bases and at J to 9 bases, leaving 18 bases not matched to a gene. Germline CDR1 and CDR2: SGHVS and FQNEAQ. CDR3 length equals 19 residues. The receptor comes from a man aged 25-45 years in good health. This chain joins TRBV7-8 and TRBJ2-1, with TRBD2 matching 13 bases. The sequencing input was blood. CDR3 amino acids: CASSSRLAGGPHSAGEQFF. CDR3 in DNA: TGTGCCAGCAGCTCCAGACTAGCGGGGGGACCCCACTCAGCAGGTGAGCAGTTCTTC.